One and the same sample provided the 20 T cell receptor beta chains below, sequenced in a study of shared clonotypes between healthy human individuals (dated by TCRdb to the early 2020s). To prepare the library, the immunoSEQ multiplex PCR assay was applied. This immuneACCESS table, as held by TCRdb, lists in-frame sequences with V and J called but not all clones. Of the missing ones, under half trace to an unresolved V gene in checked studies; the others have no known cause. This sample comprises about 2.1 million clones, about 94% of them detected only once. The ten largest clones take up more than 1.5% of the sample. CD8 naive samples consisted of CD45RO-negative cells that were positively selected for CCR7, yielding a CD45RA+CCR7+ population without TemRA cells. Sequenced material: naive CD8+ T cells from PBMCs. The meaning of the sample's cell subset or site label: CD45RA+CCR7+. The receptors here all came from a man in his late teens or twenties in good health. Some clones in this sample may be carry-over from other donors' samples.

The genes are TRBV7-8 and TRBJ2-5; a weak D match, TRBD2 (5 bases). The CDR3 is 14 residues long. Germline V gene lookup returns CDR1 SGHVS and CDR2 FQNEAQ. With 8 bases removed from V and 1 base from J, the gap between germline ends came to 14 bases. The CDR3 is CASETSPSQETQYF. DNA of the CDR3: TGTGCCAGCGAAACTAGTCCTTCCCAAGAGACCCAGTACTTC.

The rearrangement joins TRBV30 to TRBJ1-2, with D maybe TRBD1 (5 bases). CDR3 length equals 15 residues. Germline loops: CDR1 GTSNPN, CDR2 SVGIG (reference sequence). The V and J ends lost 4 bases and 2 bases respectively, with 17 bases between them. The CDR3 is CAWTLLGTGNYGYTF. CDR3 coding DNA: TGTGCCTGGACCCTCCTCGGGACGGGGAACTATGGCTACACCTTC.

V and J are TRBV18 and TRBJ2-5; 7 bases are shared with TRBD2. The J segment lost 5 bases and the V segment lost 6 bases, leaving 9 bases of the junction unmatched. Germline V lookup: CDR1 KGHSH, CDR2 LQKENI. This CDR3 is built from 14 residues. DNA of the CDR3: TGTGCCAGCTCCCCAGTCGGGGGGTCCGAGACCCAGTACTTC. Translating it yields CASSPVGGSETQYF.

The V gene is TRBV19, the J gene TRBJ2-1; a weak D match, TRBD2 (5 bases). Between the trimmed V and J ends, which lost 3 bases and 8 bases, there was a span of 26 bases. The CDR3 extends over 18 amino acids. CDR1 is LNHDA, CDR2 SQIVND, per germline (reference sequence). The CDR3 DNA sequence: TGTGCCAGTAGTATGGACGGCCGTCTAGCTTCCCGGGGTTATGAGCAGTTCTTC. This gives the protein CASSMDGRLASRGYEQFF. The whole variable domain, filled in from reference TRBV19 and TRBJ2-1, reads DGGITQSPKYLFRKEGQNVTLSCEQNLNHDAMYWYRQDPGQGLRLIYYSQIVNDFQKGDIAEGYSVSREKKESFPLTVTSAQKNPTAFYLCASSMDGRLASRGYEQFFGPGTRLTVL.

V is TRBV4-2 and J is TRBJ1-1, with 7 bases fitting TRBD1. Per germline, CDR1 LGHNA and CDR2 YNFKEQ. This CDR3 region has 19 residues. V shed 4 bases, J shed 0 bases, and the junction held 17 bases outside the gene matches. The CDR3 loop is CASSPYSGTVAIMNTEAFF. The CDR3 DNA reads as TGTGCCAGCAGCCCCTACTCCGGGACAGTGGCAATCATGAACACTGAAGCTTTCTTT.

The CDR3 DNA follows: TGTGCCAGTAGTAGACTAGCGGACCAAGAGACCCAGTACTTC. Protein: CASSRLADQETQYF. The chain has TRBV19 and TRBJ2-5, with TRBD2 matching over 9 bases. The CDR3 extends over 14 amino acids. Trimming removed 4 bases from V and 0 bases from J; junction bases left unmatched: 0. Germline assignment: CDR1 LNHDA and CDR2 SQIVND (reference sequence). Supplemented by reference TRBV19 and TRBJ2-5, the full variable domain reads DGGITQSPKYLFRKEGQNVTLSCEQNLNHDAMYWYRQDPGQGLRLIYYSQIVNDFQKGDIAEGYSVSREKKESFPLTVTSAQKNPTAFYLCASSRLADQETQYFGPGTRLLVL.

V and J are TRBV7-8 and TRBJ2-3; possibly TRBD1 for D (6 bases). Germline loops: CDR1 SGHVS, CDR2 FQNEAQ. Trimming took 1 base from V and 4 from J, leaving 12 bases between them. The CDR3 has 15 amino acids. CDR3 in amino acids: CASSLVTGRPDTQYF. Written as DNA, the CDR3 is TGTGCCAGCAGCTTAGTGACAGGACGTCCAGATACGCAGTATTTT.

Only one count was recorded for this clone. V gene TRBV5-1 combines with J gene TRBJ1-2, with D maybe TRBD1 (5 bases). Germline V CDR1 and CDR2: SGHRS, YFSETQ. This CDR3 is built from 15 residues. V was clipped by 2 bases and J by 6 bases, with 17 bases between them. The chain's CDR3 is CASSFGVGGSDGYTF. CDR3 DNA sequence: TGCGCCAGCAGCTTTGGGGTCGGGGGATCTGATGGCTACACCTTC.

This clone was seen only a few times. The CDR3 sequence is CASSIDEKLFF. CDR3 DNA sequence: TGTGCCAGTAGTATTGATGAAAAACTGTTTTTT. The V call is TRBV19, the J call TRBJ1-4; D is unclear. The CDR3 consists of 11 residues. Trimming took 3 bases from V and 6 from J, leaving 2 bases between them. Germline CDR1 LNHDA, CDR2 SQIVND (reference sequence).

The CDR3 protein is CASRVGRDREAFF. DNA for the CDR3: TGTGCCAGCCGAGTTGGCCGCGACAGGGAGGCTTTCTTT. The V call is TRBV6-5, the J call TRBJ1-1; 7 bases are a match to TRBD1. Trimming at V came to 8 bases and at J to 11 bases, leaving 14 bases not matched to a gene. Germline CDR1 reads MNHEY; CDR2 reads SVGAGI. The CDR3 is 13 residues long.

J is TRBJ1-2 and V is TRBV28; possibly TRBD1 for D (5 bases). Germline CDR1 is MDHEN and CDR2 is SYDVKM. With 1 base removed from V and 2 bases from J, the gap between germline ends came to 11 bases. The CDR3 length is 15 residues. The CDR3 here is CASSLSGTPNYGYTF. CDR3 sequence (DNA): TGTGCCAGCAGTTTATCTGGGACTCCCAACTATGGCTACACCTTC.

Worth noting for this clone: The same CDR3 can be traced to other DNA sequences in this sample. This rearrangement joins TRBV7-2 to TRBJ1-3, with D unresolved. Trimming removed 2 bases at V and 1 base at J, with 6 bases between. CDR1 SGHTA and CDR2 FQGNSA come from the germline V gene. The length of the CDR3 is 14 residues. This chain's CDR3 is CASSLRGSGNTIYF. The CDR3 region has the DNA TGTGCCAGCAGCTTACGGGGTTCTGGAAACACCATATATTTT.

V usage is TRBV6-4 and J usage is TRBJ2-1; D perhaps matches TRBD1 (6 bases). With 2 bases removed from V and 10 bases from J, the gap between germline ends came to 15 bases. The CDR3 has 14 residues. Germline lookup yields CDR1 MRHNA and CDR2 SNTAGT. The CDR3 spells CASSDPGYTGEQFF. The CDR3 DNA follows: TGTGCCAGCAGTGACCCCGGGTACACAGGGGAGCAGTTCTTC.

This sequence joins TRBV10-3 and TRBJ2-7, with a weak D call TRBD2 (6 bases). The V end lost 3 bases, the J end lost 0 bases, and 9 bases lay between the germline ends. CDR1 and CDR2 (germline): ENHRY, SYGVKD. The length of the CDR3 is 14 residues. In DNA, the CDR3 is TGTGCCATCAGTGACCAGGGAGGCTCCTACGAGCAGTACTTC. Protein sequence: CAISDQGGSYEQYF.

The rearrangement joins TRBV27 to TRBJ1-2; 9 bases line up with TRBD1. The CDR3 has 14 amino acids. V lost 0 bases and J lost 11; bases outside the gene matches: 7. CDR1 and CDR2 (germline): MNHEY, SMNVEV (reference sequence). The CDR3 region is CASSLSNGQGRYTF. In DNA, the CDR3 is TGTGCCAGCAGTTTATCGAATGGACAGGGGCGATACACCTTC.

This chain connects TRBV27 to TRBJ1-2; no firm D call. Trimming removed 3 bases from V and 4 bases from J, with 12 bases in between. The length of the CDR3 is 14 residues. Germline V gene data show CDR1 as MNHEY and CDR2 as SMNVEV (reference sequence). CDR3 sequence reads: CASSFIGGSYGYTF. As DNA, the CDR3 is TGTGCCAGCAGTTTTATAGGAGGGTCCTATGGCTACACCTTC.

As regards this clone: Other DNA sequences of this sample code for an identical CDR3. This rearrangement joins TRBV28 to TRBJ2-1; no firm D call. Germline-derived CDR1 and CDR2 are MDHEN and SYDVKM. Trimming left V 2 bases short and J 6 bases short, with 2 bases between. The CDR3 spans 11 residues. CDR3 DNA: TGTGCCAGCAGTTTAAGCAATGAGCAGTTCTTC. Translated: CASSLSNEQFF.

As regards this clone: Compared with germline, one end of the junction differs, possibly owing to a read error. The rearrangement links TRBV5-8 to TRBJ2-4, with a possible D match to TRBD2 (5 bases). The CDR3 covers 9 residues. Per germline, CDR1 SGHTS and CDR2 YDEGEE. The CDR3 here is CASSPMTIF. Written as DNA, the CDR3 is TGTGCCAGCAGCCCAATGACTATCTTC.

As concerns this clone: The same CDR3 can be traced to other DNA sequences in this sample. The CDR3 spells CASSLGRSTEAFF. CDR3 bases: TGTGCCAGCAGCCTCGGACGGAGCACTGAAGCTTTCTTT. V usage is TRBV6-5 and J usage is TRBJ1-1; no definite D call. This CDR3 has 13 amino acids. The V gene lost 6 bases and the J gene lost 4 bases, with 12 bases spanning the gap. Germline CDR1 is MNHEY and CDR2 is SVGAGI.

J is TRBJ2-5 and V is TRBV7-8, with D possibly being TRBD1 (5 bases). There are 13 residues in the CDR3. Germline V gene sequence: CDR1 SGHVS, CDR2 FQNEAQ. Trimming cost V 5 bases and J 5 bases, with 12 bases left between them. The CDR3 nucleotides are TGTGCCAGCAGCCCGCAGGGTGGGGAGACCCAGTACTTC. Translated, it gives CASSPQGGETQYF. Full variable domain (missing parts from reference TRBV7-8 and TRBJ2-5): GAGVSQSPRYKVAKRGQDVALRCDPISGHVSLFWYQQALGQGPEFLTYFQNEAQLDKSGLPSDRFFAERPEGSVSTLKIQRTQQEDSAVYLCASSPQGGETQYFGPGTRLLVL.